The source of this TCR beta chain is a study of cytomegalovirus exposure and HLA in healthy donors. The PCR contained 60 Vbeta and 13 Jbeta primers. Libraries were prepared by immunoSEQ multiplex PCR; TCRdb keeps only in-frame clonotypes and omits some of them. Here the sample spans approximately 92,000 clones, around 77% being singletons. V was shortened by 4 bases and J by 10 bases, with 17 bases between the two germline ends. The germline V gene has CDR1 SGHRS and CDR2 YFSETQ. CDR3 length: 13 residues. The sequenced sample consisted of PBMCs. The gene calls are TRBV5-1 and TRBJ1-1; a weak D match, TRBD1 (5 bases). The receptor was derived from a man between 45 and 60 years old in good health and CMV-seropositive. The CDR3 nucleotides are TGCGCCAGCAGCCCTACCGATTTCGGGGGAGCTTTCTTT. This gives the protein CASSPTDFGGAFF.